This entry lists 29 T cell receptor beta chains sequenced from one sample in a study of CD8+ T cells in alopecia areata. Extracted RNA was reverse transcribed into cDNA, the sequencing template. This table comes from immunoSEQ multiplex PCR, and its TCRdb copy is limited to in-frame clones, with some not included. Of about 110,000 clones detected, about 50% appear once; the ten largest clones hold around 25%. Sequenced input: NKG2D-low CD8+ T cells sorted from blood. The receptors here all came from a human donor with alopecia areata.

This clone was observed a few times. CDR3 protein: CASSLGGDTDTQYF. CDR3 sequence (DNA): TGCGCCAGCAGCTTGGGAGGGGACACAGATACGCAGTATTTT. The V call is TRBV5-1, the J call TRBJ2-3; the D gene could be TRBD1 or TRBD2 (5 bases each). Trimming pared 0 bases from V and 2 bases from J, leaving 7 bases between. Germline V gene lookup returns CDR1 SGHRS and CDR2 YFSETQ. This CDR3 is 14 amino acids long.

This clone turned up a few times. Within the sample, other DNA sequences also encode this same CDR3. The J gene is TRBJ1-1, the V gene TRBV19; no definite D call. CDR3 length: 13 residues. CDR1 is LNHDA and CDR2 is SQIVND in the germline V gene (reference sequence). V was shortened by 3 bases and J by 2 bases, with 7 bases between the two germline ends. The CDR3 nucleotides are TGTGCCAGTAGTATCGGAGGTAACACTGAAGCTTTCTTT. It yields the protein CASSIGGNTEAFF.

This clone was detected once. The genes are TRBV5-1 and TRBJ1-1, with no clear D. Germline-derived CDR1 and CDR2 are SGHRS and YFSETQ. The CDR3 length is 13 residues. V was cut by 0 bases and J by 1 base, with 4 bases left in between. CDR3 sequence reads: CASSLEQNTEAFF. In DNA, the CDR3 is TGCGCCAGCAGCTTGGAACAGAACACTGAAGCTTTCTTT.

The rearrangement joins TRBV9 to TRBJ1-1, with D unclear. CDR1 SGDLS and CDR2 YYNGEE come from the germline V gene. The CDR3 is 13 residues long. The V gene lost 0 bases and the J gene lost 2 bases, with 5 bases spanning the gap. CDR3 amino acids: CASSVVDNTEAFF. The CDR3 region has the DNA TGTGCCAGCAGCGTAGTGGACAACACTGAAGCTTTCTTT.

CDR3 loop: CASGLVQGGTNYGYTF. CDR3 nucleotides: TGTGCTAGTGGTTTGGTCCAGGGGGGGACTAACTATGGCTACACCTTC. The genes are TRBV12-5 and TRBJ1-2; 7 positions agree with TRBD1. The germline gives CDR1 LGHNT, CDR2 FRNRAP. V dropped 0 bases and J dropped 0; count of bases not matched to a gene: 4. The CDR3 loop spans 16 amino acids.

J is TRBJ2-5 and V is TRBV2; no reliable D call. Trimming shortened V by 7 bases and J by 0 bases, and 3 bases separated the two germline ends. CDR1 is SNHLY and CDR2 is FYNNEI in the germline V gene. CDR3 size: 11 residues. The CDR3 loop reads CASNYQETQYF. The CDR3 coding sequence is TGTGCCAGCAACTACCAAGAGACCCAGTACTTC. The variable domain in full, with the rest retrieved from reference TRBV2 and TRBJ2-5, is EPEVTQTPSHQVTQMGQEVILRCVPISNHLYFYWYRQILGQKVEFLVSFYNNEISEKSEIFDDQFSVERPDGSNFTLKIRSTKLEDSAMYFCASNYQETQYFGPGTRLLVL.

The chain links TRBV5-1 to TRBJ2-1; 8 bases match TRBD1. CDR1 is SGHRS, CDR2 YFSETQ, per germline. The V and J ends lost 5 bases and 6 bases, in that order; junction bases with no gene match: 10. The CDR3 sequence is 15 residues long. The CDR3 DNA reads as TGCGCCAGCAGGGCGGACAGGGAAACGGGCAATGAGCAGTTCTTC. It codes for CASRADRETGNEQFF.

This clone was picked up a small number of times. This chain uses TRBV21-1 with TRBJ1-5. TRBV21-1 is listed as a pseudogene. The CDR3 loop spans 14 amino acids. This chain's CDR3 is CASTGTESNQPQHF. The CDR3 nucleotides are TGTGCCAGCACCGGGACGGAAAGCAATCAGCCCCAGCATTTT.

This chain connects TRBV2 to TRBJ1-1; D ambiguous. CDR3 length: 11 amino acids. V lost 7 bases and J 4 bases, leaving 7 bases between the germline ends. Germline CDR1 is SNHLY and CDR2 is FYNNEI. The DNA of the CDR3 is TGTGCCAGCATCCGATCCACTGAAGCTTTCTTT. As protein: CASIRSTEAFF.

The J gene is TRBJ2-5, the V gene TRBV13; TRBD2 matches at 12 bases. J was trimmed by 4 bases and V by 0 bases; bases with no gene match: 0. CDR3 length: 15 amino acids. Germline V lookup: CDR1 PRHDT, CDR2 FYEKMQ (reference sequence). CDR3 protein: CASSLGLAGGETQYF. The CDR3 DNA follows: TGTGCCAGCAGCTTAGGACTAGCGGGAGGAGAGACCCAGTACTTC.

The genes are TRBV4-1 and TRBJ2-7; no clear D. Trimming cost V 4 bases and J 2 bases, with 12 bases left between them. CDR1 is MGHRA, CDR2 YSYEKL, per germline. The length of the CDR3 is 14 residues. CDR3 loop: CASSLTDKAYEQYF. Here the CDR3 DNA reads TGCGCCAGCAGCCTCACCGACAAGGCCTACGAGCAGTACTTC.

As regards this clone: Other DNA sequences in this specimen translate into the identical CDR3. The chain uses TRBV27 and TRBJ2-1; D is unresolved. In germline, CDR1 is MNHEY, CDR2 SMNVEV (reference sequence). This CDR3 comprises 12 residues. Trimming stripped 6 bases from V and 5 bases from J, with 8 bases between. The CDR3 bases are TGTGCCAGCAGCCTCCCTAACAATGAGCAGTTCTTC. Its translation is CASSLPNNEQFF.

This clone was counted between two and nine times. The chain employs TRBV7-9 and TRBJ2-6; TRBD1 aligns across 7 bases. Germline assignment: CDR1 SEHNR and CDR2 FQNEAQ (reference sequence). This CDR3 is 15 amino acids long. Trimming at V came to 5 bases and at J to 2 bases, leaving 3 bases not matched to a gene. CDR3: CASSPGTAGANVLTF. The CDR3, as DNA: TGTGCCAGCAGCCCCGGGACAGCTGGGGCCAACGTCCTGACTTTC.

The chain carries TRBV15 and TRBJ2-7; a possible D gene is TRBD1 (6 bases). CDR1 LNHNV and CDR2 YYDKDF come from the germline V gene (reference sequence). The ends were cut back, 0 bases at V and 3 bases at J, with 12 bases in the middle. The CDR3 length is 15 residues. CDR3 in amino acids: CATSRDSPGDYEQYF. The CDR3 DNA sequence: TGTGCCACCAGCAGAGATAGTCCAGGGGACTACGAGCAGTACTTC. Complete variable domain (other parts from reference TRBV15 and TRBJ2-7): DAMVIQNPRYQVTQFGKPVTLSCSQTLNHNVMYWYQQKSSQAPKLLFHYYDKDFNNEADTPDNFQSRRPNTSFCFLDIRSPGLGDTAMYLCATSRDSPGDYEQYFGPGTRLTVT.

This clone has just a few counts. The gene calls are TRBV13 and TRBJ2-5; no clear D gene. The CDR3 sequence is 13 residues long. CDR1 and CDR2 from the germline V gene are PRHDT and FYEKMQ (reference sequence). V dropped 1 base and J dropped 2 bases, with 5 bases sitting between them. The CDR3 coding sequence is TGTGCCAGCAGCTTAGAGACGCAAGAGACCCAGTACTTC. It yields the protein CASSLETQETQYF.

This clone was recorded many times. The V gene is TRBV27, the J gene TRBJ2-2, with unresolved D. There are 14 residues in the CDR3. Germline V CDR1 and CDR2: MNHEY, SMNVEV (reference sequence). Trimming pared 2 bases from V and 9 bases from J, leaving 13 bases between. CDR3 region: CASSLGSAPRELFF. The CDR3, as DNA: TGTGCCAGCAGTTTAGGGTCAGCTCCCCGGGAGCTGTTTTTT.

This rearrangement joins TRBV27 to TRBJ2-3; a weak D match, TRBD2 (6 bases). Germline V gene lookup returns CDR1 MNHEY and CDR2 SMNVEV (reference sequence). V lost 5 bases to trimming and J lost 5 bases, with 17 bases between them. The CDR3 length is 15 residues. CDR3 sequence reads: CASSIGGNRVDTQYF. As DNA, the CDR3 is TGTGCCAGCAGTATCGGGGGTAACCGTGTAGATACGCAGTATTTT.

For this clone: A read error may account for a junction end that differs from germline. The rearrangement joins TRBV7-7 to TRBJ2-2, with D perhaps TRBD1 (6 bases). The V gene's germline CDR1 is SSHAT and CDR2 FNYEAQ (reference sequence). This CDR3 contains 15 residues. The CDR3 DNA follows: TGTGCTAGCAGCTTAGCAGGGGAAAACACCGGGGAGCTGTTTTTT. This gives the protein CASSLAGENTGELFF.

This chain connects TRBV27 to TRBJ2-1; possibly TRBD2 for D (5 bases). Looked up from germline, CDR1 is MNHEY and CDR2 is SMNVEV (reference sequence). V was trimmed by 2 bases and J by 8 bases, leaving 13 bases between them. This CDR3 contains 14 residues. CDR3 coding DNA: TGTGCCAGCAGTTTAGGGCTAGCTACTTATGAGCAGTTCTTC. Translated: CASSLGLATYEQFF.

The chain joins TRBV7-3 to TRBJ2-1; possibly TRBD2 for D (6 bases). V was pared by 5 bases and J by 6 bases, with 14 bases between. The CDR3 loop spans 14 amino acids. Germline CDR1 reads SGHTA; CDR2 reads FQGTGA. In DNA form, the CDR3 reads TGTGCCAGCAGCCACGGGGGTTTTGGCAATGAGCAGTTCTTC. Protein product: CASSHGGFGNEQFF. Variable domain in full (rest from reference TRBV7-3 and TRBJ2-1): GAGVSQTPSNKVTEKGKYVELRCDPISGHTALYWYRQSLGQGPEFLIYFQGTGAADDSGLPNDRFFAVRPEGSVSTLKIQRTERGDSAVYLCASSHGGFGNEQFFGPGTRLTVL.

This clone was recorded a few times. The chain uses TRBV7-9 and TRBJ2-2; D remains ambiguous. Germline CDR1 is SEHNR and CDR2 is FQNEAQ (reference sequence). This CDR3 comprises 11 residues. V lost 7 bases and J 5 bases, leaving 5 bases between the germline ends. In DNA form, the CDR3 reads TGTGCCAGCATGCAGACCGGGGAGCTGTTTTTT. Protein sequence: CASMQTGELFF.

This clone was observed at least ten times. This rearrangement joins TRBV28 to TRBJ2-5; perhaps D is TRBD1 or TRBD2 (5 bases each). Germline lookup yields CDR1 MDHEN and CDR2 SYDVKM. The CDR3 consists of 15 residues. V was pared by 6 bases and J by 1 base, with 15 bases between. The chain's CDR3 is CASSPPGPPQETQYF. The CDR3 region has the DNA TGTGCCAGCAGCCCTCCGGGACCTCCCCAAGAGACCCAGTACTTC.

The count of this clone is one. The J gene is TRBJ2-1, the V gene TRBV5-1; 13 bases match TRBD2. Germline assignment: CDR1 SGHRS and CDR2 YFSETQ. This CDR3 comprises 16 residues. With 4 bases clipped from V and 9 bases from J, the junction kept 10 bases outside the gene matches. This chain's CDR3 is CASSPAGTSGNVEQFF. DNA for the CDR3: TGCGCCAGCAGCCCCGCGGGGACTAGCGGGAACGTTGAGCAGTTCTTC.

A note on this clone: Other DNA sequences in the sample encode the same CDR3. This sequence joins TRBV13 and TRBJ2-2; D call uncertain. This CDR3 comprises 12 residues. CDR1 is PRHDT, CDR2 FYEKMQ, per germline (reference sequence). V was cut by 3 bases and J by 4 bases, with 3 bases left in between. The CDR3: CASSLGTGELFF. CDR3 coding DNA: TGTGCCAGCAGCTTGGGCACCGGGGAGCTGTTTTTT.

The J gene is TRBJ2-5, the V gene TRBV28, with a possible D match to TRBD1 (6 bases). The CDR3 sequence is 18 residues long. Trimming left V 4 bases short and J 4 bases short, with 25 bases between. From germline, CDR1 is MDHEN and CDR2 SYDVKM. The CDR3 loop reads CASSSETTGPTGAETQYF. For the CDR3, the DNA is TGTGCCAGCAGTTCCGAGACAACAGGGCCTACCGGAGCAGAGACCCAGTACTTC.

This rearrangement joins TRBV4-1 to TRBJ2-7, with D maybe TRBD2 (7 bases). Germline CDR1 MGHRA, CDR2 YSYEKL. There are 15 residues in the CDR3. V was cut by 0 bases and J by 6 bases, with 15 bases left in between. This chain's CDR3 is CASSQEQGGVPEQYF. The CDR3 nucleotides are TGCGCCAGCAGCCAAGAGCAAGGGGGGGTTCCCGAGCAGTACTTC.

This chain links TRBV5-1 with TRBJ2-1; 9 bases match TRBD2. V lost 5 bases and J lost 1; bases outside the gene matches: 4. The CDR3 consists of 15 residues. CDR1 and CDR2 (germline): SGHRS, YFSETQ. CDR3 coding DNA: TGCGCCAGCAGGCCGCGGGAGGGATCCTACAATGAGCAGTTCTTC. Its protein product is CASRPREGSYNEQFF.

This chain's CDR3 is CASSENGGIDNEQFF. CDR3 nucleotide sequence: TGTGCCAGCAGTGAAAATGGCGGGATTGACAATGAGCAGTTCTTC. The V gene is TRBV2, the J gene TRBJ2-1; D perhaps matches TRBD2 (6 bases). The CDR3 has 15 amino acids. Trimming pared 2 bases from V and 5 bases from J, leaving 13 bases between. In germline, CDR1 is SNHLY, CDR2 FYNNEI.

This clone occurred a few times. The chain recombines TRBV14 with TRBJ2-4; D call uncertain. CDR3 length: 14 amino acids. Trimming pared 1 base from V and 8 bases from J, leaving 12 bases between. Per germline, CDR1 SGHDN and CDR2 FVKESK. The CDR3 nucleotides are TGTGCCAGCAGCCAAGGAAGACACACGGACATTCAGTACTTC. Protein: CASSQGRHTDIQYF. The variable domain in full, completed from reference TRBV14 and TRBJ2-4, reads EAGVTQFPSHSVIEKGQTVTLRCDPISGHDNLYWYRRVMGKEIKFLLHFVKESKQDESGMPNNRFLAERTGGTYSTLKVQPAELEDSGVYFCASSQGRHTDIQYFGAGTRLSVL.